This T cell receptor beta chain originates from a study of blood T cell repertoires in COVID-19. Across the study: Specimens from acute and convalescent COVID-19 originated in the United States, Italy and Spain. PBMCs, B-cell-depleted T cells, or T cells provided the cDNA or gDNA that made up the material.

Germline CDR1 is SEHNR and CDR2 is FQNEAQ (reference sequence). This CDR3 spans 11 amino acids. Clones were sequenced by immunoSEQ multiplex PCR, and TCRdb holds only the in-frame ones, with some missing. The table includes 200,000 to 250,000 clones, more than 70% detected once. This clonotype was sampled from a human donor in a cohort sampled during active COVID-19. The chain is built from TRBV7-9 and TRBJ2-5; TRBD1 agrees at 7 bases. Sequences were obtained from peripheral blood. CDR3: CAEGQQETQYF. In nucleotides, the CDR3 is TGTGCAGAGGGACAGCAAGAGACCCAGTACTTC.